These 26 T cell receptor beta chains came from one sample sequenced in a study of T cell responses to AZD1222 COVID-19 vaccine (dated by TCRdb to the early 2020s). The time point label, as the study defines it: baseline before first vaccination. The library was generated by the immunoSEQ multiplex PCR assay. Not all clones reach the TCRdb copy of this immuneACCESS table, which keeps in-frame sequences only. Checked studies attribute under half of the gap to unresolved V genes and leave the rest unexplained. Counted in this sample were around 90,000 clones; about 88% of them appeared once. The ten most abundant clones make up about an eighth of the sample. The sample here was peripheral blood, taken on day 0 of AZD1222 vaccination. The receptor source for this set is an adult in good health.

This clone occurred once. The V gene is TRBV30, the J gene TRBJ2-5; D ambiguous. The germline V gene has CDR1 GTSNPN and CDR2 SVGIG (reference sequence). The CDR3 has 12 residues. Trimming took 2 bases from V and 6 from J, leaving 10 bases between them. CDR3 amino acids: CAWSPQSQTQYF. Here the CDR3 DNA reads TGTGCCTGGAGTCCTCAATCCCAGACCCAGTACTTC.

In this sample, this clone turned up once. The chain's CDR3 is CASSLDPSSYEQYF. The CDR3 nucleotides read TGTGCCAGCAGCTTAGATCCGAGCTCCTACGAGCAGTACTTC. V is TRBV11-2 and J is TRBJ2-7; no definite D call. V lost 0 bases, J lost 0 bases, and 6 bases lay in between. The germline V gene encodes CDR1 SGHAT and CDR2 FQNNGV. The length of the CDR3 is 14 residues. Full variable domain (missing parts from reference TRBV11-2 and TRBJ2-7): EAGVAQSPRYKIIEKRQSVAFWCNPISGHATLYWYQQILGQGPKLLIQFQNNGVVDDSQLPKDRFSAERLKGVDSTLKIQPAKLEDSAVYLCASSLDPSSYEQYFGPGTRLTVT.

This chain links TRBV19 with TRBJ2-5; TRBD1 might be the D (5 bases). In germline, CDR1 is LNHDA, CDR2 SQIVND (reference sequence). V lost 4 bases to trimming and J lost 2 bases, with 8 bases between them. There are 13 residues in the CDR3. CDR3 sequence (DNA): TGTGCCAGTAGTAAACAGGAACAAGAGACCCAGTACTTC. This encodes CASSKQEQETQYF.

DNA for the CDR3: TGTGCCAGCAGCCCTGGGCAATCGGCTGGAAACACCATATATTTT. Translating it yields CASSPGQSAGNTIYF. This chain connects TRBV2 to TRBJ1-3; D not certain. The CDR3 extends over 15 amino acids. CDR1 is SNHLY and CDR2 is FYNNEI in the germline V gene. V lost 6 bases and J lost 2, with 14 bases in between. Full variable domain (remainder filled in from reference TRBV2 and TRBJ1-3): EPEVTQTPSHQVTQMGQEVILRCVPISNHLYFYWYRQILGQKVEFLVSFYNNEISEKSEIFDDQFSVERPDGSNFTLKIRSTKLEDSAMYFCASSPGQSAGNTIYFGEGSWLTVV.

The J gene is TRBJ1-5, the V gene TRBV5-1; D perhaps matches TRBD1 (6 bases). Germline-derived CDR1 and CDR2 are SGHRS and YFSETQ. The CDR3 is 15 amino acids. Trimming removed 4 bases from V and 3 bases from J, with 14 bases in between. Here the CDR3 reads CASSPNGQNNQPQHF. As DNA, the CDR3 is TGCGCCAGCAGCCCCAATGGACAGAACAATCAGCCCCAGCATTTT.

The chain combines TRBV19 with TRBJ2-1, with a possible D match to TRBD1 (6 bases). There are 14 residues in the CDR3. V lost 10 bases and J lost 8, with 21 bases in between. CDR1 is LNHDA, CDR2 SQIVND, per germline (reference sequence). The CDR3 nucleotides are TGTGCCACTAACCCGGGGCAGGGGCCCCATGAGCAGTTCTTC. Amino acids: CATNPGQGPHEQFF.

The genes are TRBV15 and TRBJ2-5, with D possibly matching TRBD1 (6 bases). The CDR3 loop spans 14 amino acids. V lost 6 bases, J lost 2 bases, and 13 bases lay in between. CDR1 is LNHNV, CDR2 YYDKDF, per germline (reference sequence). CDR3 sequence (DNA): TGTGCCACCAGTTTTAGCACAGGGCAAGAGACCCAGTACTTC. This translates into CATSFSTGQETQYF.

This clone has only a few counts. This chain connects TRBV3-1 (or the pseudogene TRBV3-2) to TRBJ1-4, with 8 bases identical to TRBD1. Germline V CDR1 and CDR2: LGHDT, YNNKEL (reference sequence). The trim removed 1 base at V and 5 bases at J, leaving 9 bases unmatched. The CDR3 extends over 17 amino acids. CDR3 sequence: CASSQVPLRTGNEKLFF. The CDR3 DNA reads as TGTGCCAGCAGCCAAGTACCCTTGAGGACAGGGAATGAAAAACTGTTTTTT.

The chain is built from TRBV2 and TRBJ2-7, with TRBD1 matching 7 bases. Germline CDR1 and CDR2: SNHLY and FYNNEI. The CDR3 extends over 17 amino acids. The ends lost 5 bases at V and 4 bases at J; junction bases unmatched: 17. Here the CDR3 reads CASSRDRQMFSSYEQYF. CDR3 coding DNA: TGTGCCAGCAGTCGGGACAGACAGATGTTCTCAAGTTACGAGCAGTACTTC.

This clone has more than one count but fewer than ten. The chain carries TRBV29-1 and TRBJ2-7, with D maybe TRBD1 (5 bases). Trimming removed 4 bases from V and 6 bases from J, with 16 bases in between. CDR1 and CDR2 from the germline V gene are SQVTM and ANQGSEA. The CDR3 is 13 residues long. CDR3 DNA sequence: TGCAGCGTTGGATCTTACCAGGGAAGCGAGCAGTACTTC. Encoded protein: CSVGSYQGSEQYF.

This chain links TRBV4-2 with TRBJ1-3, with a tentative D call TRBD1 (6 bases). CDR3 length: 21 amino acids. Germline V gene data show CDR1 as LGHNA and CDR2 as YNFKEQ. V was trimmed by 0 bases and J by 1 base, leaving 25 bases between them. Here the CDR3 reads CASSQERAGRGLFNSGNTIYF. As DNA, the CDR3 is TGTGCCAGCAGCCAAGAAAGAGCGGGCAGGGGTCTGTTTAATTCTGGAAACACCATATATTTT.

J is TRBJ2-7 and V is TRBV5-5; D remains unclear. Germline CDR1 and CDR2: SGHKS and YYEKEE (reference sequence). This CDR3 has 14 amino acids. The germline V and J ends were trimmed by 0 bases and 2 bases, with 9 bases remaining between them. The CDR3, as DNA: TGTGCCAGCAGCTTGGACCTCCGGGCCTACGAGCAGTACTTC. This gives the protein CASSLDLRAYEQYF.

The chain couples TRBV13 to TRBJ1-1; no reliable D call. The CDR3 runs 13 residues. The V gene's germline CDR1 is PRHDT and CDR2 FYEKMQ (reference sequence). V lost 5 bases to trimming and J lost 5 bases, with 12 bases between them. The chain's CDR3 is CASSLRPGTEAFF. CDR3 nucleotide sequence: TGTGCCAGCAGCCTCCGCCCCGGGACTGAAGCTTTCTTT.

The V call is TRBV7-6, the J call TRBJ2-1, with D possibly being TRBD1 (6 bases). CDR3 length: 17 residues. Germline CDR1 reads SGHVS; CDR2 reads FNYEAQ. Trimming removed 4 bases at V and 1 base at J, with 17 bases between. The CDR3 reads CASSSVWSGTSYNEQFF. CDR3 nucleotide sequence: TGTGCCAGCAGCTCCGTCTGGTCGGGGACATCCTACAATGAGCAGTTCTTC.

The chain has TRBV6-2 or TRBV6-3 and TRBJ2-7; D unresolved. The CDR3 totals 11 residues. The germline V gene encodes CDR1 MNHEY and CDR2 SVGEGT. V was trimmed by 6 bases and J by 0 bases, leaving 3 bases between them. The CDR3 reads CASSRSYEQYF. CDR3 DNA sequence: TGTGCCAGCAGCCGCTCCTACGAGCAGTACTTC.

This clone was seen a single time. The V gene is TRBV19, the J gene TRBJ2-7; TRBD1 agrees at 7 bases. Germline CDR1 LNHDA, CDR2 SQIVND (reference sequence). The CDR3 runs to 14 residues. The V and J ends lost 6 bases and 3 bases, in that order; junction bases with no gene match: 8. The CDR3 here is CASRTTGPRYEQYF. The CDR3 DNA reads as TGTGCCAGTAGAACGACAGGGCCCCGCTACGAGCAGTACTTC.

The chain employs TRBV28 and TRBJ1-4; perhaps TRBD1 as D (6 bases). The CDR3 consists of 15 residues. Between the trimmed V and J ends, which lost 3 bases and 0 bases, there was a span of 8 bases. Germline values: CDR1 MDHEN, CDR2 SYDVKM. The CDR3: CASSFYRATNEKLFF. The CDR3 nucleotides are TGTGCCAGCAGTTTCTACAGGGCAACTAATGAAAAACTGTTTTTT.

V gene TRBV6-5 combines with J gene TRBJ1-2; D perhaps matches TRBD1 (6 bases). Germline V gene data show CDR1 as MNHEY and CDR2 as SVGAGI. Trimming removed 8 bases from V and 1 base from J, with 17 bases in between. The CDR3 has 15 amino acids. The DNA of the CDR3 is TGTGCCAGCGGACTTCGTAAGGACAGTAACTATGGCTACACCTTC. This gives the protein CASGLRKDSNYGYTF.

The chain's CDR3 is CASTPMGANDNEQFF. In DNA, the CDR3 is TGTGCCAGTACCCCTATGGGGGCTAACGACAATGAGCAGTTCTTC. V is TRBV19 and J is TRBJ2-1; D might be TRBD1 (6 bases). V lost 7 bases to trimming and J lost 5 bases, with 18 bases between them. Germline CDR1 reads LNHDA; CDR2 reads SQIVND (reference sequence). CDR3 length: 15 residues.

In its sample, this clone was seen a few times. The V gene is TRBV7-2, the J gene TRBJ1-4; no firm D call. The CDR3 length is 15 residues. Germline CDR1 is SGHTA and CDR2 is FQGNSA. The germline V and J ends were trimmed by 2 bases and 8 bases, with 15 bases remaining between them. In nucleotides, the CDR3 is TGTGCCAGCAGCTTATCATTCGGGCCCCGCGAAAAACTGTTTTTT. Translated, it gives CASSLSFGPREKLFF. Variable domain in full (rest from reference TRBV7-2 and TRBJ1-4): GAGVSQSPSNKVTEKGKDVELRCDPISGHTALYWYRQSLGQGLEFLIYFQGNSAPDKSGLPSDRFSAERTGGSVSTLTIQRTQQEDSAVYLCASSLSFGPREKLFFGSGTQLSVL.

The J gene is TRBJ1-2, the V gene TRBV5-1, with TRBD1 identical over 9 bases. Germline loops: CDR1 SGHRS, CDR2 YFSETQ. Losses at the gene ends were 1 base for V and 8 bases for J; bases not matched to a gene: 15. The CDR3 is 17 amino acids. CDR3 protein: CASSLSPDRGERGGYTF. CDR3 sequence (DNA): TGCGCCAGCAGCTTGTCCCCGGACAGGGGCGAACGAGGGGGCTACACCTTC.

The V call is TRBV11-3, the J call TRBJ1-6; D unresolved. Trimming took 1 base from V and 9 from J, leaving 10 bases between them. This CDR3 has 14 residues. From germline, CDR1 is SGHNT and CDR2 YENEEA. CDR3 residues: CASSLGGMGSPLHF. The DNA of the CDR3 is TGTGCCAGCAGCTTAGGAGGCATGGGTTCACCCCTCCACTTT.

This clone was observed a few times. This chain joins TRBV12-5 and TRBJ1-1, with D possibly matching TRBD1 (5 bases). This CDR3 is built from 15 residues. The V gene lost 9 bases and the J gene lost 5 bases, with 22 bases spanning the gap. Germline CDR1 reads LGHNT; CDR2 reads FRNRAP. The CDR3 DNA sequence: TGTGCTAGCGCGGCGGCCGCTTCTTGGGGGACTGAAGCTTTCTTT. Translating it yields CASAAAASWGTEAFF.

CDR3 in amino acids: CASSLAALAGTEAFF. As DNA, the CDR3 is TGTGCCAGCAGCTTAGCCGCACTTGCGGGCACTGAAGCTTTCTTT. The rearrangement uses TRBV11-2 and TRBJ1-1, with D uncertain. CDR1 and CDR2 (germline): SGHAT, FQNNGV. The V gene lost 1 base and the J gene lost 4 bases, with 13 bases spanning the gap. CDR3 length: 15 amino acids.

Here the CDR3 DNA reads TGTGCCTGGAGTGGATATAGCGGGGGGGCCGTGACCCAGTACTTC. It translates to CAWSGYSGGAVTQYF. The chain uses TRBV30 and TRBJ2-5; 11 bases align to TRBD2. V gave up 1 base and J gave up 7 bases; unmatched junction bases: 8. Germline CDR1 is GTSNPN and CDR2 is SVGIG (reference sequence). The CDR3 is made up of 15 amino acids.

The genes are TRBV30 and TRBJ1-6; no clear D gene. Trimming stripped 0 bases from V and 10 bases from J, with 10 bases between. The CDR3 spans 13 residues. The germline CDR1 and CDR2 sequences are GTSNPN and SVGIG (reference sequence). CDR3 protein: CAWSVGGQSPLHF. CDR3 DNA sequence: TGTGCCTGGAGTGTAGGAGGGCAATCACCCCTCCACTTT.